The sequence of this T cell receptor beta chain was determined in a study of blood T cell repertoires in COVID-19. Turning to the study itself: COVID-19 samples from acute and convalescent phases originated in the United States, Italy and Spain. Sources were T cells, B-cell-depleted T cells, or PBMCs; the material itself was cDNA or gDNA.

The CDR3 runs to 16 residues. With 0 bases clipped from V and 0 bases from J, the junction kept 2 bases outside the gene matches. In germline, CDR1 is KGHSH, CDR2 LQKENI. In the authors' workflow: Reference gene primer amplification yielded estimated nucleated cell counts. Produced via immunoSEQ multiplex PCR; TCRdb's table is partial and in-frame only. V and J calls and clone size are as listed in that table; D and trimming were resolved from the DNA. The repertoire has a few hundred thousand clones, 70% to 90% of them found once; the top ten carry about 4.5%. The chain links TRBV18 to TRBJ1-3, with 7 bases that match TRBD1. The sample was peripheral blood. The clonotype was recovered from a man between 60 and 75 years old who had recovered from COVID-19. The CDR3 region has the DNA TGTGCCAGCTCACCACCCGGGACAGACTCTGGAAACACCATATATTTT. This sequence encodes CASSPPGTDSGNTIYF.